The source of this T cell receptor beta chain is a study of CD8 T cells in Susac syndrome. Study outcomes and limitations: The study recognized that the number of individuals in its TCR sequencing and HLA analysis was relatively small.

CDR1 is SGHRS and CDR2 is YFSETQ in the germline V gene. The CDR3 sequence is 18 residues long. Trimming cost V 0 bases and J 4 bases; bases outside gene matches: 15. Sequencing of TCR beta was carried out in blood CD8+ and CD4+ T cells. Negative isolation yielded CD8+ and CD4+ T cells; FACS enriched TEMRA cells. Note on this clonotype: Its matching antigen is unknown.

RNA was extracted with the RNeasy kit, and a quantity of 0.5 to 1 ug was reverse transcribed using random hexamers. A multiplex approach, immunoSEQ multiplex PCR, amplified TCR beta CDR3 across 54 Vbeta and 13 Jbeta. Using its own MiXCR run on the immunoSEQ multiplex PCR reads, TCRdb lists one record per CDR3 protein. Among about 80,000 distinct CDR3 sequences listed, 75% to 95% were seen once. Sequencing was carried out using CD8+ T cells from PBMCs. The sequence came from a human donor with multiple sclerosis. The genes are TRBV5-1 and TRBJ2-5; 7 bases are a match to TRBD2. CDR3 amino acids: CASSLDPVLATPGETQYF. CDR3 DNA sequence: TGCGCCAGCAGCTTGGATCCCGTACTAGCGACCCCAGGAGAGACCCAGTACTTC.